Listed below are T cell receptor beta chains from one sample, sequenced in a study of blood T cell repertoires in COVID-19. The method was immunoSEQ multiplex PCR; TCRdb's version includes in-frame clones alone and lacks a portion of them. Seen here are around 200,000 clones, 85% to 90% observed once, and the top ten hold about 6%. The sequenced material came from peripheral blood. All receptors come from a man aged 55 to 69 who had recovered from COVID-19. The conserved cysteine and the conserved F or W are not part of the CDR3 here. A D gene is named only where the DNA matches it firmly.

cdr3_aa	v_call	d_call
ASSLGPAGGTDTQY	TRBV28	.
ASSFETLPLYEQY	TRBV5-1	.
ASSPTMTGKEETQY	TRBV19	TRBD1
ASRGTGENSPLH	TRBV25-1	TRBD1
ASDPVGGRSEQY	TRBV5-1	.
ASSRVGQGAWSNQPQH	TRBV7-2	TRBD1
ASSLGTGKGAEAF	TRBV5-1	TRBD1
ASSKGDRDLGNEQF	TRBV21-1	.
ASSPPSLGPDTQY	TRBV18	.
ASSFTEQETQY	TRBV11-2	.
SVGDRNTEAF	TRBV29-1	.
ASSYQENSPLH	TRBV6-2/TRBV6-3	.
ASSLDSGTGGFGYT	TRBV7-2	TRBD1
AVRGVGADTQY	TRBV12-3/TRBV12-4	TRBD2
ASSRMGTSEQF	TRBV4-1	TRBD2
ASSLTGDPMNTEAF	TRBV7-3	TRBD1
ASSQDIKETQY	TRBV7-3	.
ASSYRRDTEAF	TRBV6-2/TRBV6-3	.
ASSVDAGANYGYT	TRBV9	.
ASSLGSGHFYGYT	TRBV7-9	.
ASSPKSNEQF	TRBV18	.
ASSPRDRGFAGGYT	TRBV19	TRBD1
ASSPAAGRRNTEAF	TRBV18	.
GSGGAYGANVLT	TRBV19	TRBD2
ASSQDIRRESSDTQY	TRBV14	.